This TCR beta chain was captured by sequencing in a study of neurological immune-mediated disorders (dated by TCRdb to between 2019 and 2020). General notes on the study: Among the roughly 35 multiple sclerosis patients, roughly 31 had relapsing-remitting MS and 3 had secondary progressive MS. The cohort was made up of 68 subjects, consisting of roughly 15 HAM/TSP patients, some 34 multiple sclerosis patients and roughly 20 healthy controls. Using UMI-based sequencing, the study compared peripheral blood TCR-beta repertoires from patients with HTLV-I-associated myelopathy (HAM/TSP), patients with multiple sclerosis, and healthy controls. The roughly 100 TCR-beta libraries included longitudinal samples, technical triplicates and paired sorted CD4+ and CD8+ T-cell subsets alongside PBMC samples. On the study overall, not on this receptor specifically: The MS cluster showed no association with clinical or MRI features, and the authors stated that larger cohorts are needed. TCR clonal expansion was highest in HAM/TSP patients and lowest in MS patients, with MS patients falling below even healthy controls. Repertoires from 18 of 34 MS patients were grouped by phylogenetic analysis into a cluster of related CDR3 sequences, suggesting a possible repertoire-level signature. Expanded clones from different subjects shared no identical CDR3 amino acid sequences, which suggests that TCR-beta repertoires were private in all groups.

cDNA was synthesized by template-switch 5'RACE using a primer with a 10-nucleotide random unique molecular identifier that tagged each TCR transcript. Each sequencing run produced over 160 million TCR-beta sequences covering 15-18 subjects. Total RNA was extracted with the RNeasy kit. TCR-beta VDJ regions were amplified with primers for the TCR constant region and the 5'RACE anchor, using the KAPA Real-time Library Amplification kit. A first PCR added sample indexes and Illumina adaptors, and a second PCR then raised library yield. The roughly 650 bp TCR product was size-selected on a 2% E-gel SizeSelection system after Ampure bead purification. Before pooling, library quality was assessed on a Bioanalyzer, concentration was determined with Qubit, and library quantification was performed with the Kapa Library Quantification kit. An Illumina HiSeq 2500 was used to sequence the libraries paired-end at 2 x 150 bp. To increase sequence diversity, about 23-30% phiX was spiked into each library pool. The original methods were these. The quality-filtered reads were processed with the UMI-based MiGEC pipeline, whose error correction step removed more than 75% of the raw TCR sequences. VDJ genes were aligned to IMGT germline references, and each clonotype was defined by a unique CDR3 amino acid sequence together with V-J genes. Clonal expansion, Shannon diversity, and CDR3 relatedness (CalcPairwiseDistances, ClusterSamples) were evaluated with VDJtools, and phylogenetic trees were built with CLCbio workbench. Clones with at least 8 unique UMIs were defined as expanded, with this threshold being based on coefficient-of-variation modelling across technical triplicates. TCRdb itself trimmed the public reads at Q25 with fastp, ran MiXCR and retained productive beta chains. When rows share a CDR3 protein, they turn into one entry using the most common DNA and genes. These V and J calls are TCRdb output, not the study's own analysis. The sample profile shows under 45,000 distinct CDR3 sequences; 2% to 3% of them were found once. In total, the top ten clones hold about 2.4% of the sample.

For the unsorted PBMC libraries, 2 million PBMCs were stored in RNAlater at -80 degrees C until RNA extraction and were used to generate the libraries. The multiple sclerosis patients were enrolled in a US clinical protocol that used magnetic resonance imaging to evaluate disease progression. Peripheral blood underwent Ficoll-Hypaque density gradient centrifugation to isolate PBMCs, which were then cryopreserved in liquid nitrogen. V and J lose 1 base and 5 bases, and a span of 11 bases separates them. The germline V gene encodes CDR1 KGHSH and CDR2 LQKENI. Including the terminal cysteine and phenylalanine, the CDR3 comprises 14 residues. Of all the DNA, just the CDR3 is kept, 42 bases in frame from base 1. This clonotype has a count of ten or more. Its target antigen remains unknown. No per-base quality is available; no much larger clone lies one base away.

The sample taken for sequencing was PBMCs. This receptor chain uses TRBV18 and TRBJ2-5; TRBD2 is perhaps the D gene, given 6 matching bases. This TCR derives from a man aged 45-60 years with multiple sclerosis. The CDR3 sequence is CASSPLAGRETQYF. The DNA is TGTGCCAGCTCACCACTTGCGGGACGCGAGACCCAGTACTTC.